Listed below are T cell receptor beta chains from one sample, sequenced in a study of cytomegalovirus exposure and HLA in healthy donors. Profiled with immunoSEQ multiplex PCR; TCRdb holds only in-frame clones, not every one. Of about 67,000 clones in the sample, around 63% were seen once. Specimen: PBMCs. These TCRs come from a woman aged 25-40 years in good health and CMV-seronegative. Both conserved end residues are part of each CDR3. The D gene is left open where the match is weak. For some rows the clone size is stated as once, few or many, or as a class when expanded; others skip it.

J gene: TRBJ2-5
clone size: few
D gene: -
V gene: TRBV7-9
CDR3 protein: CASSLVPNQETQYF
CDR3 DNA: TGTGCCAGCAGCTTAGTCCCAAATCAAGAGACCCAGTACTTC

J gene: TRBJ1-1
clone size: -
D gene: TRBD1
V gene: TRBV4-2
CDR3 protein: CASTGDRAGEAFF
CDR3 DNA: TGTGCCAGCACCGGGGACAGGGCCGGTGAAGCTTTCTTT

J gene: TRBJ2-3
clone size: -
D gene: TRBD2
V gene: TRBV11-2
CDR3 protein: CASRSPLAGFTDTQYF
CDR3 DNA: TGTGCCAGCAGATCCCCGCTAGCGGGGTTTACAGATACGCAGTATTTT

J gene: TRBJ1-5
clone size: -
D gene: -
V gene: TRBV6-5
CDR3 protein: CASATVSSNQPQHF
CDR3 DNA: TGTGCCAGCGCAACGGTGTCCAGCAATCAGCCCCAGCATTTT

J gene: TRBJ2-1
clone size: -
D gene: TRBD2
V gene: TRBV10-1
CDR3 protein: CASSEVGLAGFNEQFF
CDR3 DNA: TGCGCCAGCAGTGAGGTCGGACTAGCGGGGTTCAATGAGCAGTTCTTC

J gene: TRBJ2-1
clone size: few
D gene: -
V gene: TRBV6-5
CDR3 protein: CASSWAAGNEQFF
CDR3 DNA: TGTGCCAGCAGTTGGGCGGCGGGCAATGAGCAGTTCTTC

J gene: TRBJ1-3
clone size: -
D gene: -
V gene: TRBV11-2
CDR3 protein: CASSLGRGSYSGNTIYF
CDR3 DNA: TGTGCCAGCAGCTTAGGTCGAGGCAGCTACTCTGGAAACACCATATATTTT

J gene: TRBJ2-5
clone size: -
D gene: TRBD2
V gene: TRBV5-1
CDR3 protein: CASSLKGAGRQQETQYF
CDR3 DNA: TGCGCCAGCAGCCTTAAGGGAGCGGGGCGGCAGCAAGAGACCCAGTACTTC

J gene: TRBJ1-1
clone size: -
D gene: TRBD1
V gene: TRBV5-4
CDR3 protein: CASSGGAGTGGRHTEAFF
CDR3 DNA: TGTGCCAGCAGCGGAGGGGCCGGGACAGGGGGCCGGCACACTGAAGCTTTCTTT

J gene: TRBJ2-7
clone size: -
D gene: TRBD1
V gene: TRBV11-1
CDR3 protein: CASSLEGQPSYEQYF
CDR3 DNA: TGTGCCAGCAGCTTAGAGGGACAGCCGTCCTACGAGCAGTACTTC

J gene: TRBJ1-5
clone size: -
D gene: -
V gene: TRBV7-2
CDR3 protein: CASSLQGYYSNQPQHF
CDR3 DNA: TGTGCCAGCAGCTTGCAGGGGTACTATAGCAATCAGCCCCAGCATTTT

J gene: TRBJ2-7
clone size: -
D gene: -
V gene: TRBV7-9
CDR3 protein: CSSSFQGGGRFHEQYF
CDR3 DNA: TGTTCCAGCAGCTTCCAGGGGGGCGGAAGATTCCACGAGCAGTACTTC

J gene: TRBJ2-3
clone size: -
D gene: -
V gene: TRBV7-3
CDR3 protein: CASSLGTYTDTQYF
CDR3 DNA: TGTGCCAGCAGCCTTGGGACTTACACAGATACGCAGTATTTT

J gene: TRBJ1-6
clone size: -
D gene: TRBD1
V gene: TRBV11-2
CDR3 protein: CASSLRQGDSPLHF
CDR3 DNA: TGTGCCAGCAGCTTAAGACAGGGAGATTCACCCCTCCACTTT

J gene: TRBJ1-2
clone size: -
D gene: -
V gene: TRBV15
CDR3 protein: CATSRGQGISGYTF
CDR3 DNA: TGTGCCACCAGCAGAGGTCAGGGGATCAGTGGCTACACCTTC

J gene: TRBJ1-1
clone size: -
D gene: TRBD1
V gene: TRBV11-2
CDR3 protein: CASSLRDRPIEAFF
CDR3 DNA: TGTGCCAGCAGCTTGAGGGACAGGCCGATAGAAGCTTTCTTT

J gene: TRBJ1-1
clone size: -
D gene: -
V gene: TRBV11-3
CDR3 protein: CASSSVWGGRTEAFF
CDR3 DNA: TGTGCCAGCAGCTCGGTTTGGGGGGGGAGGACTGAAGCTTTCTTT

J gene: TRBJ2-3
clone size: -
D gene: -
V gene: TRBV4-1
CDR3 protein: CASSQRQITDTQYF
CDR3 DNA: TGCGCCAGCAGCCAACGACAGATCACAGATACGCAGTATTTT

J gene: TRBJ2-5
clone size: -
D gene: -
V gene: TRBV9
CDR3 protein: CASSVYDSPETQYF
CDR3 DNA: TGTGCCAGCAGCGTTTACGACAGTCCGGAGACCCAGTACTTC

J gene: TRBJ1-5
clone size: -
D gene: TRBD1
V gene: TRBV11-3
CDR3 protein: CASSLAGQGRTGSNQPQHF
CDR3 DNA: TGTGCCAGCAGCTTGGCCGGACAGGGAAGGACGGGAAGCAATCAGCCCCAGCATTTT

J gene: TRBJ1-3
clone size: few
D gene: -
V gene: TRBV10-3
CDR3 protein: CAISEGNSNSGNTIYF
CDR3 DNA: TGTGCCATCAGTGAGGGAAACAGCAACTCTGGAAACACCATATATTTT

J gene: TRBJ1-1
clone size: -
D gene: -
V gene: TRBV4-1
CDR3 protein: CASSQGPQTEAFF
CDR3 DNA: TGCGCCAGCAGCCAGGGCCCTCAAACTGAAGCTTTCTTT

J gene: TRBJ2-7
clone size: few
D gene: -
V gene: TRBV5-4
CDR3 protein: CASSSTDSSYEQYF
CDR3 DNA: TGTGCCAGCAGCAGTACGGACAGCTCCTACGAGCAGTACTTC

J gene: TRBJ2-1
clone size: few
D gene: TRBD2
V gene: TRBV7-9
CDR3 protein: CSSSLLGEGQFF
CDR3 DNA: TGTTCCAGCAGCTTACTGGGGGAGGGGCAGTTCTTC

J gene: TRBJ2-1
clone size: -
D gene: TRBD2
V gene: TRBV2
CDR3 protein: CASGTSGVNEQFF
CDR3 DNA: TGTGCCAGCGGGACTAGCGGGGTAAATGAGCAGTTCTTC

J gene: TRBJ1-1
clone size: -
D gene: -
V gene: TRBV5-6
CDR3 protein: CASNRDTEAFF
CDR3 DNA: TGTGCCAGCAACAGGGACACTGAAGCTTTCTTT

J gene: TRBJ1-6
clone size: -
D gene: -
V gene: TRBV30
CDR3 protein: CAWSVRIPGSPLHF
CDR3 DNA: TGTGCCTGGAGTGTCAGGATACCCGGTTCACCCCTCCACTTT

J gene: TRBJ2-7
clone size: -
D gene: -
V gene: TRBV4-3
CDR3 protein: CASRPRRGPYEQYF
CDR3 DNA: TGCGCCAGCAGGCCCAGAAGGGGCCCCTACGAGCAGTACTTC

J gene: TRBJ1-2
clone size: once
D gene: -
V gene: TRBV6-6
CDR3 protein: CASSLGGTNYGYTF
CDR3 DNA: TGTGCCAGCAGTTTGGGGGGAACTAACTATGGCTACACCTTC

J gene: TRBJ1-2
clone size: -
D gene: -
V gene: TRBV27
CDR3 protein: CASSSGDYGYTF
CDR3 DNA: TGTGCCAGCAGTTCCGGGGACTATGGCTACACCTTC

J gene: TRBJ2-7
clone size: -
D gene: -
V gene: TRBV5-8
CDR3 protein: CASSLGGHWSSYEQYF
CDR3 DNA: TGTGCCAGCAGCTTGGGGGGGCACTGGAGCTCCTACGAGCAGTACTTC

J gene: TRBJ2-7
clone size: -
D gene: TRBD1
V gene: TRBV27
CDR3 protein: CASSLGDSYEQYF
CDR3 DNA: TGTGCCAGCAGTTTAGGGGACAGCTACGAGCAGTACTTC

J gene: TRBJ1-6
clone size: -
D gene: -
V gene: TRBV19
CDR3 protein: CASSIGQGSSYNSPLHF
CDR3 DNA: TGTGCCAGTAGTATCGGGCAGGGGAGCTCCTATAATTCACCCCTCCACTTT

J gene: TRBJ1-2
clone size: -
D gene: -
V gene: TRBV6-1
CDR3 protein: CASNTGRANGYTF
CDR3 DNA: TGTGCCAGCAACACAGGGCGCGCTAATGGCTACACCTTC

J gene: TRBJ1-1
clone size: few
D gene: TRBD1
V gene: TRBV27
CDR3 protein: CASSTDRGQTEAFF
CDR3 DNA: TGTGCCAGCAGTACAGACAGGGGGCAGACTGAAGCTTTCTTT

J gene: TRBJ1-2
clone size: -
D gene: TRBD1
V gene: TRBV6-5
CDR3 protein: CASSSPGTGMWGYTF
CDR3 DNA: TGTGCCAGCAGTTCACCCGGGACAGGGATGTGGGGCTACACCTTC